This T cell receptor (beta chain) was documented in a study of breast tumors, draining lymph nodes, adjacent tissues. Study findings and constraints: Luminal-like breast cancer showed significantly greater tumor-nontumor repertoire similarity than basal-like breast cancer did.

The germline gives CDR1 DFQATT, CDR2 SNEGSKA (reference sequence). The length of the CDR3 is 12 residues. Trimming removed 0 bases at V and 8 bases at J, with 7 bases between. Axillary draining lymph nodes of breast cancer patients supplied the node samples. TCRdb analysed the multiplex PCR reads with MiXCR anew, one entry per CDR3 protein. The sample yields under 350,000 distinct CDR3 sequences, around 31% seen once. Of note for this clonotype: The antigen is not known.

The chain links TRBV20-1 to TRBJ1-4; D uncertain. Source material: axillary lymph node tissue. This clonotype originated in a female donor with breast cancer. Some clones in this sample may be carry-over from other donors' samples. The CDR3 is CSARDPGEKLFF. The CDR3 region has the DNA TGCAGTGCTAGAGATCCCGGGGAAAAACTGTTTTTT.